This T cell receptor beta chain emerged from a study of T-cell memory formation after mild COVID-19. Whole-study context: TCR clusters mostly belonged to single donors.

General observations from the study: Pre-infection memory contained some responding clones, which suggested that cross-reactive memory had joined.

From the 5' RACE reads, TCRdb called clonotypes with MiXCR, one entry per CDR3 protein. There are 120,000 to 150,000 distinct CDR3 sequences in the sample; roughly 19% occur only once, and around 2.4% lies in the top ten. Trimming stripped 2 bases from V and 8 bases from J, with 8 bases between. CDR3 size: 12 residues. In germline, CDR1 is KGHDR, CDR2 SFDVKD. Notes on this clonotype: Its target is unknown.

Sequencing input: PBMCs or a T cell subset sorted from them (not recorded which). The source is an adult woman who had mild COVID-19 (a few samples of this study predate the infection). Cell type and time point are not known. The chain joins TRBV24-1 to TRBJ1-2; D not certain. The CDR3 region is CATSDSPGGYTF. CDR3 DNA: TGTGCCACCAGTGATTCGCCAGGCGGCTACACCTTC.